These 28 T cell receptor beta chains share one sample of origin, sequenced in a study of identifying expanded T cells in peripheral blood. TCRdb's copy holds only in-frame clones and misses some; the assay was immunoSEQ multiplex PCR. The table lists fewer than 60,000 clones, approximately 86% of them singletons. Sequencing was performed on blood. The source is a person aged 18 to 75 in good health.

The chain carries TRBV19 and TRBJ2-1; possibly TRBD1 or TRBD2 for D (5 bases each). Germline lookup yields CDR1 LNHDA and CDR2 SQIVND (reference sequence). The CDR3 is 15 residues long. The ends were cut back, 3 bases at V and 9 bases at J, with 18 bases in the middle. This chain's CDR3 is CASSIVGLAQGEQFF. Written as DNA, the CDR3 is TGTGCCAGTAGTATTGTGGGGCTAGCTCAGGGTGAGCAGTTCTTC.

The chain has TRBV9 and TRBJ2-5, with D possibly being TRBD2 (6 bases). The CDR3 length is 14 residues. Germline CDR1 reads SGDLS; CDR2 reads YYNGEE. V was pared by 3 bases and J by 4 bases, with 13 bases between. CDR3: CASSGATGVETQYF. In DNA form, the CDR3 reads TGTGCCAGCAGCGGAGCAACGGGAGTAGAGACCCAGTACTTC.

The chain employs TRBV30 and TRBJ2-7, with TRBD1 as a possible D gene (6 bases). Germline V gene sequence: CDR1 GTSNPN, CDR2 SVGIG (reference sequence). The germline V and J ends were trimmed by 1 base and 6 bases, with 22 bases remaining between them. The CDR3 has 16 amino acids. Here the CDR3 DNA reads TGTGCCTGGAGTGCAATACAGGGAAGGGAGAAAAGCGAGCAGTACTTC. This sequence encodes CAWSAIQGREKSEQYF.

The chain employs TRBV19 and TRBJ2-1, with TRBD2 identical over 11 bases. This CDR3 is 16 amino acids long. CDR1 and CDR2 (germline): LNHDA, SQIVND (reference sequence). The V segment lost 5 bases and the J segment 4 bases; nucleotides outside the gene matches: 7. CDR3 coding DNA: TGTGCCAGTAGTCCCGGACTAGCGGGCGGTTACAATGAGCAGTTCTTC. Translated, it gives CASSPGLAGGYNEQFF.

The CDR3: CASSQDLGTMNTGELFF. The CDR3 DNA sequence: TGCGCCAGCAGCCAAGATCTAGGGACGATGAACACCGGGGAGCTGTTTTTT. The rearrangement uses TRBV4-3 and TRBJ2-2; D may correspond to TRBD1 or TRBD2 (5 bases each). V was clipped by 0 bases and J by 1 base, with 12 bases between them. Germline assignment: CDR1 LGHNA and CDR2 YSLEER. The CDR3 length is 17 residues.

J is TRBJ2-7 and V is TRBV27; TRBD1 matches 10 bases. This CDR3 spans 14 amino acids. Looked up from germline, CDR1 is MNHEY and CDR2 is SMNVEV (reference sequence). V shed 5 bases and J 5 bases; nucleotides not matched to a gene: 6. This chain's CDR3 is CASSPGTGVNEQYV. Written as DNA, the CDR3 is TGTGCCAGCAGTCCAGGGACAGGGGTGAACGAGCAGTACGTC.

The V gene is TRBV6-1, the J gene TRBJ1-1; the D is unclear. The CDR3 has 9 residues. Germline V gives CDR1 MNHNS, CDR2 SASEGT. The V end was cut by 8 bases, the J end by 8 bases, with 6 bases between. CDR3 DNA sequence: TGTGCCAGCGACGGGGAAGCTTTCTTT. Translated: CASDGEAFF.

The rearrangement links TRBV5-1 to TRBJ1-5; D unresolved. Trimming cost V 0 bases and J 7 bases, with 8 bases left between them. Germline CDR1 SGHRS, CDR2 YFSETQ. The CDR3 length is 13 residues. The CDR3 reads CASSLEGTQPQHF. The CDR3 coding sequence is TGCGCCAGCAGCTTGGAGGGTACCCAGCCCCAGCATTTT. Filled out from reference TRBV5-1 and TRBJ1-5, the complete variable domain reads KAGVTQTPRYLIKTRGQQVTLSCSPISGHRSVSWYQQTPGQGLQFLFEYFSETQRNKGNFPGRFSGRQFSNSRSEMNVSTLELGDSALYLCASSLEGTQPQHFGDGTRLSIL.

V usage is TRBV21-1 and J usage is TRBJ2-7; TRBD2 is the table's D call, not checked against the DNA. TRBV21-1 is listed as a pseudogene. The CDR3 contains 18 residues. The CDR3 reads CASSKPGGKAGSRYEQYF. The CDR3 nucleotides read TGTGCCAGCAGCAAACCTGGGGGGAAGGCAGGGAGCCGCTACGAGCAGTACTTC.

V usage is TRBV2 and J usage is TRBJ2-7, with D possibly matching TRBD2 (6 bases). Trimming took off 4 bases at V and 7 bases at J, with 14 bases between the two ends. The CDR3 covers 13 residues. From germline, CDR1 is SNHLY and CDR2 FYNNEI. CDR3 sequence: CASSVDGGGEQYV. The DNA for the CDR3 is TGTGCCAGCAGTGTTGACGGGGGTGGTGAGCAGTACGTC.

This rearrangement joins TRBV7-2 to TRBJ2-3, with TRBD2 identical over 8 bases. Germline values: CDR1 SGHTA, CDR2 FQGNSA. Germline trimming cut 3 bases from V and 4 bases from J; bases unmatched to any gene: 6. The CDR3 has 15 amino acids. CDR3 loop: CASSFSLAGSDTQYF. CDR3 DNA sequence: TGTGCCAGCAGCTTTAGCTTAGCGGGATCAGATACGCAGTATTTT.

V and J are TRBV19 and TRBJ2-3; TRBD2 might be the D (6 bases). The germline V gene encodes CDR1 LNHDA and CDR2 SQIVND (reference sequence). Trimming left V 3 bases short and J 7 bases short, with 20 bases between. The CDR3 covers 16 residues. The CDR3 nucleotides are TGTGCCAGTAGTATCGGGGGACCTCCGCCGTTAAATACGCAGTATTTT. Translated: CASSIGGPPPLNTQYF.

This clone was counted a single time. This chain joins TRBV10-2 and TRBJ1-2; tentatively, D is TRBD1 (6 bases). Germline CDR1 and CDR2: WSHSY and SAAADI. This CDR3 has 16 amino acids. V lost 4 bases and J lost 6, with 21 bases in between. The CDR3 sequence is CASSALTQQGRNGYTF. The CDR3 nucleotides are TGCGCCAGCAGTGCCCTCACCCAACAGGGTCGCAATGGCTACACCTTC.

The V gene is TRBV11-2, the J gene TRBJ1-2; 7 positions agree with TRBD1. The CDR3 sequence is 16 residues long. The junction had 9 bases not matched to a gene; V was cut back by 5 bases and J by 0 bases. The germline gives CDR1 SGHAT, CDR2 FQNNGV. The CDR3 DNA is TGTGCCAGCAGCCGGAACAGGGGATCTACTAACTATGGCTACACCTTC. Amino acid sequence: CASSRNRGSTNYGYTF.

The chain employs TRBV18 and TRBJ1-1; D ambiguous. With 0 bases removed from V and 5 bases from J, the gap between germline ends came to 7 bases. Germline-derived CDR1 and CDR2 are KGHSH and LQKENI. CDR3 length: 13 amino acids. CDR3 in amino acids: CASSPPSGTEAFF. DNA of the CDR3: TGTGCCAGCTCACCACCGAGCGGGACTGAAGCTTTCTTT.

Only one count was recorded for this clone. This chain connects TRBV9 to TRBJ2-5; TRBD1 aligns across 7 bases. Germline V gene sequence: CDR1 SGDLS, CDR2 YYNGEE. V was clipped by 3 bases and J by 2 bases; unmatched bases: 1. CDR3 length: 13 residues. CDR3 sequence: CASSGGQQETQYF. The CDR3 DNA follows: TGTGCCAGCAGCGGGGGACAGCAAGAGACCCAGTACTTC.

V usage is TRBV9 and J usage is TRBJ2-3; D not certain. Germline CDR1 is SGDLS and CDR2 is YYNGEE. This CDR3 comprises 13 residues. With 0 bases removed from V and 0 bases from J, the gap between germline ends came to 2 bases. The DNA for the CDR3 is TGTGCCAGCAGCGTAGTGAGCACAGATACGCAGTATTTT. This codes for CASSVVSTDTQYF.

The rearrangement joins TRBV5-4 to TRBJ2-3; TRBD2 matches 7 bases. The CDR3 sequence is 14 residues long. Germline assignment: CDR1 SGHNT and CDR2 YYREEE (reference sequence). V lost 0 bases to trimming and J lost 5 bases; unmatched junction nucleotides: 3. The CDR3 protein is CASSLGREQDTQYF. The DNA for the CDR3 is TGTGCCAGCAGCTTGGGGCGGGAGCAAGATACGCAGTATTTT.

The V gene is TRBV30, the J gene TRBJ1-5, with 7 bases lining up with TRBD1. CDR3 length equals 13 residues. Germline CDR1 reads GTSNPN; CDR2 reads SVGIG (reference sequence). The ends lost 1 base at V and 7 bases at J; junction bases unmatched: 4. CDR3 nucleotide sequence: TGTGCCTGGAGTGACAGGGGAGAACAGCCCCAGCATTTT. Translated, it gives CAWSDRGEQPQHF. Combining the CDR3 with reference TRBV30 and TRBJ1-5 gives the whole variable domain SQTIHQWPATLVQPVGSPLSLECTVEGTSNPNLYWYRQAAGRGLQLLFYSVGIGQISSEVPQNLSASRPQDRQFILSSKKLLLSDSGFYLCAWSDRGEQPQHFGDGTRLSIL.

J is TRBJ2-3 and V is TRBV5-1; 13 nucleotides agree with TRBD2. CDR3 length: 18 residues. Trimming took 3 bases from V and 1 from J; bases not matched to a gene: 8. Germline V gene lookup returns CDR1 SGHRS and CDR2 YFSETQ. CDR3 loop: CASSSRTSGGLGTDTQYF. The CDR3 DNA sequence: TGCGCCAGCAGCTCCCGGACTAGCGGGGGATTGGGCACAGATACGCAGTATTTT.

The genes are TRBV6-1 and TRBJ1-1; tentatively, D is TRBD1 (5 bases). The CDR3 runs to 14 residues. Trimming took 0 bases from V and 2 from J, leaving 7 bases between them. Germline V gene lookup returns CDR1 MNHNS and CDR2 SASEGT. In DNA form, the CDR3 reads TGTGCCAGCAGTGAAGCCGGGGCTAACACTGAAGCTTTCTTT. Its protein product is CASSEAGANTEAFF.

About this clone itself: At one end, the junction sequence differs from germline, possibly due to a read error. The chain has TRBV5-4 and TRBJ1-1; D is uncertain. Germline values: CDR1 SGHNT, CDR2 YYREEE (reference sequence). The CDR3 is 11 residues long. CDR3 protein: CASRLDTEAFF. Written as DNA, the CDR3 is TGTGCCAGCAGGTTGGACACTGAAGCTTTCTTT.

The gene calls are TRBV19 and TRBJ2-7; D is undetermined. CDR3 length equals 12 residues. Trimming left V 3 bases short and J 3 bases short, with 6 bases between. Looked up from germline, CDR1 is LNHDA and CDR2 is SQIVND (reference sequence). The CDR3 DNA reads TGTGCCAGTAGTATGACCGGCTACGAGCAGTACTTC. The encoded protein is CASSMTGYEQYF.

This clone was seen only a few times. V usage is TRBV4-2 and J usage is TRBJ1-6; D not resolved. CDR3 size: 16 residues. Trimming took off 1 base at V and 10 bases at J, with 17 bases between the two ends. CDR1 is LGHNA and CDR2 is YNFKEQ in the germline V gene. CDR3 nucleotides: TGTGCCAGCAGCCAAGGCGGGGAAGGTAGAAGATCACCCCTCCACTTT. This encodes CASSQGGEGRRSPLHF.

This sequence joins TRBV7-9 and TRBJ1-1; D remains unclear. V gave up 7 bases and J gave up 0 bases, with 12 bases separating them. This CDR3 is built from 14 residues. In germline, CDR1 is SEHNR, CDR2 FQNEAQ (reference sequence). The CDR3 spells CASTPRGMNTEAFF. In DNA form, the CDR3 reads TGTGCCAGCACCCCACGTGGGATGAACACTGAAGCTTTCTTT.

This clone was picked up many times. A read error may produce the germline difference seen at one junction end. Other DNA sequences in this sample translate to the same CDR3. The J gene is TRBJ1-5, the V gene TRBV2; D uncertain. This CDR3 has 13 residues. Germline V lookup: CDR1 SNHLY, CDR2 FYNNEI. The CDR3, as DNA: TGTGCCAGCAGCGAAGGCTTATGGCAGCCCCAGCATTTT. Translating gives CASSEGLWQPQHF. The whole variable domain, filled in from reference TRBV2 and TRBJ1-5, reads EPEVTQTPSHQVTQMGQEVILRCVPISNHLYFYWYRQILGQKVEFLVSFYNNEISEKSEIFDDQFSVERPDGSNFTLKIRSTKLEDSAMYFCASSEGLWQPQHFGDGTRLSIL.

This chain links TRBV6-1 with TRBJ1-1, with a possible D match to TRBD1 (5 bases). Germline V gives CDR1 MNHNS, CDR2 SASEGT. This CDR3 comprises 13 residues. Trimming left V 7 bases short and J 5 bases short, with 14 bases between. The CDR3 is CASINRGQTEAFF. The CDR3 nucleotides read TGTGCCAGCATTAATAGGGGTCAGACTGAAGCTTTCTTT.

J is TRBJ2-3 and V is TRBV19; TRBD1 matches 7 bases. The length of the CDR3 is 15 residues. Germline values: CDR1 LNHDA, CDR2 SQIVND (reference sequence). V was clipped by 2 bases and J by 1 base; unmatched bases: 3. The DNA for the CDR3 is TGTGCCAGTAGTATAAGGGGGCAGGGCACAGATACGCAGTATTTT. This translates into CASSIRGQGTDTQYF. The variable domain in full, with the rest retrieved from reference TRBV19 and TRBJ2-3, is DGGITQSPKYLFRKEGQNVTLSCEQNLNHDAMYWYRQDPGQGLRLIYYSQIVNDFQKGDIAEGYSVSREKKESFPLTVTSAQKNPTAFYLCASSIRGQGTDTQYFGPGTRLTVL.